Shown below are 9 T cell receptor beta chains from a single sample sequenced in a study of cytomegalovirus exposure and HLA in healthy donors. The PCR used 60 Vbeta and 13 Jbeta primers. Some clones are missing from TCRdb's copy, which holds only in-frame ones; the method was immunoSEQ multiplex PCR. The specimen's table records roughly 120,000 clones. The sequenced sample was PBMCs. These receptor sequences come from a man aged 35 to 55 in good health and CMV-seronegative.

The rearrangement links TRBV6-5 to TRBJ2-1, with D hard to call. Germline V CDR1 and CDR2: MNHEY, SVGAGI. CDR3 length: 13 residues. The V end lost 0 bases, the J end lost 8 bases, and 8 bases lay between the germline ends. CDR3 sequence reads: CASSYSTYDEQFF. CDR3 sequence (DNA): TGTGCCAGCAGTTACTCAACCTATGATGAGCAGTTCTTC.

The chain recombines TRBV6-6 with TRBJ2-1; 10 bases map to TRBD2. V lost 2 bases to trimming and J lost 5 bases; unmatched junction nucleotides: 3. Germline CDR1 and CDR2: MNHNY and SVGAGI (reference sequence). CDR3 length equals 15 residues. This CDR3 is CASSYTGLADNEQFF. The DNA for the CDR3 is TGTGCCAGCAGTTACACCGGACTAGCGGACAATGAGCAGTTCTTC.

The chain uses TRBV11-2 and TRBJ2-2; 7 nucleotides line up with TRBD1. The germline V gene has CDR1 SGHAT and CDR2 FQNNGV. Trimming removed 5 bases from V and 6 bases from J; junction bases left unmatched: 6. The CDR3 consists of 14 residues. The CDR3 sequence is CASSRDRVAGELFF. CDR3 DNA sequence: TGTGCCAGCAGCCGCGACAGGGTTGCCGGGGAGCTGTTTTTT.

The rearrangement joins TRBV18 to TRBJ2-7; TRBD2 agrees at 8 bases. Trimming cost V 3 bases and J 1 base; bases outside gene matches: 2. The germline gives CDR1 KGHSH, CDR2 LQKENI. The CDR3 contains 14 residues. The CDR3 DNA reads as TGTGCCAGCTCACCGGGACTAGTATCCTACGAGCAGTACTTC. Its translation: CASSPGLVSYEQYF.

The chain recombines TRBV7-9 with TRBJ2-7; TRBD1 aligns across 8 bases. V trimming: 5 bases; J trimming: 2 bases; junction bases outside the gene matches: 2. CDR1 and CDR2 (germline): SEHNR, FQNEAQ (reference sequence). The length of the CDR3 is 13 residues. The CDR3: CASSPTGAYEQYF. In DNA form, the CDR3 reads TGTGCCAGCAGCCCGACAGGGGCCTACGAGCAGTACTTC.

This chain links TRBV28 with TRBJ1-2; D is unresolved. From germline, CDR1 is MDHEN and CDR2 SYDVKM. With 3 bases removed from V and 3 bases from J, the gap between germline ends came to 8 bases. The CDR3 totals 13 residues. The DNA for the CDR3 is TGTGCCAGCAGTTTCAACAAGTACTATGGCTACACCTTC. Amino acids: CASSFNKYYGYTF.

This chain joins TRBV5-1 and TRBJ2-7, with D possibly being TRBD1 (5 bases). The length of the CDR3 is 14 residues. Trimming pared 0 bases from V and 2 bases from J, leaving 9 bases between. The germline V gene encodes CDR1 SGHRS and CDR2 YFSETQ. The chain's CDR3 is CASSLGGRAYEQYF. The CDR3 DNA reads TGCGCCAGCAGCTTGGGTGGCAGGGCCTACGAGCAGTACTTC. Full variable domain (missing parts from reference TRBV5-1 and TRBJ2-7): KAGVTQTPRYLIKTRGQQVTLSCSPISGHRSVSWYQQTPGQGLQFLFEYFSETQRNKGNFPGRFSGRQFSNSRSEMNVSTLELGDSALYLCASSLGGRAYEQYFGPGTRLTVT.

This chain links TRBV20-1 with TRBJ2-7, with a possible D match to TRBD2 (5 bases). The V end was cut by 6 bases, the J end by 3 bases, with 9 bases between. The CDR3 covers 11 residues. Germline lookup yields CDR1 DFQATT and CDR2 SNEGSKA (reference sequence). DNA for the CDR3: TGCAGTGCCCGTCGGGGCTACGAGCAGTACTTC. This sequence encodes CSARRGYEQYF.

The rearrangement links TRBV11-2 to TRBJ2-7; 8 nucleotides line up with TRBD1. V gave up 2 bases and J gave up 5 bases; unmatched junction bases: 5. Germline V gene data show CDR1 as SGHAT and CDR2 as FQNNGV. The length of the CDR3 is 14 residues. CDR3 sequence reads: CASSLRQGAHEQYF. Written as DNA, the CDR3 is TGTGCCAGCAGCTTAAGGCAGGGGGCCCACGAGCAGTACTTC.